This TCR beta chain came from a study of metastatic and nonmetastatic thyroid tumors. No treatment of any kind had been given to any patient before thyroid surgery. TCRdb used MiXCR to call clones anew from the PCR reads. The sample consists of 13,000 or so clones, 25% to 35% of them appearing once. This CDR3 comprises 12 residues. From germline, CDR1 is LNHDA and CDR2 SQIVND (reference sequence). V was shortened by 8 bases and J by 6 bases, with 13 bases between the two germline ends. This clone is medium-sized in the sample. The sequenced sample was tumor tissue. This TCR was sampled from a female donor with papillary thyroid cancer or a benign thyroid nodule (not recorded which). Some clones in this sample may be carry-over from other donors' samples. The V and J genes are TRBV19 and TRBJ1-2; maybe TRBD1 (6 bases). This CDR3 reads CASGPGQDGYTF. The CDR3 DNA reads as TGTGCCAGTGGACCGGGACAAGATGGCTACACCTTC.